The sequence of this TCR beta chain was determined in a study of blood T cells in healthy people across ages. For the study at large: Using template switching, researchers captured about one barcoded beta molecule for each two T cells. Findings and caveats of the study: Across the age range, TCR beta diversity per million T cells fell in a roughly linear way.

This CDR3 is built from 14 residues. Per germline, CDR1 MNHEY and CDR2 SVGEGT. V trimming: 6 bases; J trimming: 2 bases; junction bases outside the gene matches: 5. Then a second PCR, running roughly 7 to 11 cycles, was carried out with a sample-barcoded 5' primer and a J-beta primer mix. A template-switch adaptor containing 12 random nucleotides labeled each cDNA molecule. TCRdb called the 5' RACE reads again in MiXCR, with one record for every CDR3 protein. Among fewer than 1.5 million distinct CDR3 sequences listed, 42% were seen once. This clonotype was seen a few times. Its antigen is not known. There were healthy Caucasian individuals from Russia, aged roughly 6 to 90, serving as donors.

This clonotype was obtained from a woman younger than 30 in good health. Sequencing was done on a sample of blood. The V gene is TRBV6-2 or TRBV6-3, the J gene TRBJ2-7; 9 bases map to TRBD2. This CDR3 is CASRTSGPPYEQYF. The CDR3, as DNA: TGTGCCAGCAGGACTAGCGGACCACCCTACGAGCAGTACTTC.